These T cell receptor beta chains were read from a single sample in a study of T cells after posttransplantation cyclophosphamide. Measured with immunoSEQ multiplex PCR; TCRdb has only the in-frame clones, and not every one. Altogether tens of thousands of clones are present, 86% being singletons, with the ten largest covering 12%. The sample was PBMCs, taken after allogeneic stem cell transplant with posttransplant cyclophosphamide. The receptors here all came from a female patient younger than 45 who received an allogeneic stem cell transplant from an unrelated donor, was CMV-positive, and had no GVHD. Some of these T cells may belong to the graft donor. Each CDR3 is given with its conserved first and last residue. Each record gives: CDR3 DNA, CDR3 protein, CDR3 length, J gene, D gene, V gene. A D gene is named only where the DNA matches it firmly.

DNA: TGTGCCAGCAGCACCCCAGGGGCCCTAAGCCACGAGCAGTACTTC; CDR3: CASSTPGALSHEQYF; length: 15; J: TRBJ2-7; D: .; V: TRBV11-2
DNA: TGTGCTAGTGGTTTGTGGGGGGACAGGGGGTACGAGCAGTACTTC; CDR3: CASGLWGDRGYEQYF; length: 15; J: TRBJ2-7; D: TRBD1; V: TRBV12-5
DNA: TGTGCCTGGACCCGGGACAGCTACGAGCAGTACTTC; CDR3: CAWTRDSYEQYF; length: 12; J: TRBJ2-7; D: TRBD1; V: TRBV30
DNA: TGCGCCAGCAGCAGTTCCGGGACAGGGACGATCCAGTACTTC; CDR3: CASSSSGTGTIQYF; length: 14; J: TRBJ2-5; D: TRBD1; V: TRBV5-1
DNA: TGTGCCAGCAGCCAGCCAGGACGGGGCTCTGGAAACACCATATATTTT; CDR3: CASSQPGRGSGNTIYF; length: 16; J: TRBJ1-3; D: .; V: TRBV4-2
DNA: TGTGCCAGCAGCCCATCCGGTCCGGGAGGTGAAGCTTTCTTT; CDR3: CASSPSGPGGEAFF; length: 14; J: TRBJ1-1; D: .; V: TRBV7-2
DNA: TGTGCCTGGAGTGTTAGGAGGGGGCGCGGAGAAAAACTGTTTTTT; CDR3: CAWSVRRGRGEKLFF; length: 15; J: TRBJ1-4; D: TRBD1; V: TRBV30
DNA: TGTGCCAGCAGTTTCGGGTGGCTAGCGGGGGCCGCAGCCTACGAGCAGTACTTC; CDR3: CASSFGWLAGAAAYEQYF; length: 18; J: TRBJ2-7; D: TRBD2; V: TRBV28
DNA: TGTGCCAGCAATTGGAGATTTGACACTGAAGCTTTCTTT; CDR3: CASNWRFDTEAFF; length: 13; J: TRBJ1-1; D: .; V: TRBV6-1
DNA: TGTGCCAGCAGCCCAGGGACAGGGCCCTTGTCCTACGAGCAGTACTTC; CDR3: CASSPGTGPLSYEQYF; length: 16; J: TRBJ2-7; D: TRBD1; V: TRBV9